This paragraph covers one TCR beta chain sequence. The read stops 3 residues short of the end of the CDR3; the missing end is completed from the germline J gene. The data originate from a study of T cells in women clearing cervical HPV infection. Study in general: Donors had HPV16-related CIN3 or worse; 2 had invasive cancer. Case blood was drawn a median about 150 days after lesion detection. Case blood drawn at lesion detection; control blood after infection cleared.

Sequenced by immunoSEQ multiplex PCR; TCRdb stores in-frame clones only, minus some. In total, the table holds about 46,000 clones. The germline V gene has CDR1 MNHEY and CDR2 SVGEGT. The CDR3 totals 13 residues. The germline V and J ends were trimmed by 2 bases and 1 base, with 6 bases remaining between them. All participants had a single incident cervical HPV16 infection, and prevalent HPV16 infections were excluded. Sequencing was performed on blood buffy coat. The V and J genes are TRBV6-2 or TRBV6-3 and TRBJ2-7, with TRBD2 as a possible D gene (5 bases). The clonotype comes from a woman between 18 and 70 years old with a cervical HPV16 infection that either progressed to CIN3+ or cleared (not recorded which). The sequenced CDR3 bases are TGTGCCAGCAGTTACGCGGGTTCCTACGAG. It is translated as CASSYAGSYE. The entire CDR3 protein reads CASSYAGSYEQYF.